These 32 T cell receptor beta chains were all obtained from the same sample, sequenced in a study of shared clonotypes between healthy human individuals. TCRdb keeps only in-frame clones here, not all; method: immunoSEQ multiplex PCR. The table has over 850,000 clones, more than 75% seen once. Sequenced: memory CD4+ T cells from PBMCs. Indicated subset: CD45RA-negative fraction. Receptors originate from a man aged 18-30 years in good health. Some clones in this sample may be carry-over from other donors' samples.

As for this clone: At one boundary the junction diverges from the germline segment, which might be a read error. The CDR3 sequence: CSVEFSNAEAFF. DNA for the CDR3: TGCAGCGTTGAGTTTTCGAACGCTGAAGCTTTCTTT. The V call is TRBV29-1, the J call TRBJ1-1; D gene ambiguous. The CDR3 length is 12 residues. The germline V gene encodes CDR1 SQVTM and CDR2 ANQGSEA.

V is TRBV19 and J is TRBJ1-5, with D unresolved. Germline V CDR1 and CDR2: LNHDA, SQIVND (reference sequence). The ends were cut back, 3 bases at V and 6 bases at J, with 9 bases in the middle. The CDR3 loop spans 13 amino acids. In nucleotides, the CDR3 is TGTGCCAGTAGTATGGGCCCATCTCAGCCCCAGCATTTT. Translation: CASSMGPSQPQHF.

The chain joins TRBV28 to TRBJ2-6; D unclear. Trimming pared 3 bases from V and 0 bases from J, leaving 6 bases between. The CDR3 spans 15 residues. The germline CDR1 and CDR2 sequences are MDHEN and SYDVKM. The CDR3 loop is CASSLANSGANVLTF. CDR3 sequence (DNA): TGTGCCAGCAGTTTGGCGAACTCTGGGGCCAACGTCCTGACTTTC.

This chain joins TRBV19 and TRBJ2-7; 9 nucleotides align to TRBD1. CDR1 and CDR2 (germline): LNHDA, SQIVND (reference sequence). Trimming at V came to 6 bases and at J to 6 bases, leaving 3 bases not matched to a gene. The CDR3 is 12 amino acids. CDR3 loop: CASSGQGPEQYF. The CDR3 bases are TGTGCCAGTAGCGGACAGGGGCCCGAGCAGTACTTC.

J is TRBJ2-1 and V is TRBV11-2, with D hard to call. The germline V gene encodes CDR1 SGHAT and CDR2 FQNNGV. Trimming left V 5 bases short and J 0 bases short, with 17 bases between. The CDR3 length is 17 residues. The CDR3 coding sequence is TGTGCCAGCAGCCCTGCTCTTGTGGCGGACTCCTACAATGAGCAGTTCTTC. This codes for CASSPALVADSYNEQFF.

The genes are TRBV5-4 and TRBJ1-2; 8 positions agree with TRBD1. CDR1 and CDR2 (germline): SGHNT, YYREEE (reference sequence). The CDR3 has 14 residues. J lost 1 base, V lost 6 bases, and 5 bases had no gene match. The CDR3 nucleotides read TGTGCCAGCACCTGGGACAGGCTTAACTATGGCTACACCTTC. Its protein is CASTWDRLNYGYTF.

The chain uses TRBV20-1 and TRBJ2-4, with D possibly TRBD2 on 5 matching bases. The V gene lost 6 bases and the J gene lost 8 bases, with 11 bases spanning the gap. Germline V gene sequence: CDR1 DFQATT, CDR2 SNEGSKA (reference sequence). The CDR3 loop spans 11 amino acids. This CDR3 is CSAYPEDIQYF. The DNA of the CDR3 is TGCAGTGCCTACCCGGAGGACATTCAGTACTTC.

The CDR3 DNA sequence: TGTGCCAGCAGCGTCAGCTTGGGGAACACCATATATTTT. Amino acids: CASSVSLGNTIYF. The chain combines TRBV9 with TRBJ1-3; D unresolved. V was shortened by 2 bases and J by 7 bases, with 10 bases between the two germline ends. This CDR3 is built from 13 residues. Germline CDR1 SGDLS, CDR2 YYNGEE.

CDR3 bases: TGCGCCAGCAGTCCGGACAGGGGGCATGGCTACACCTTC. Its protein is CASSPDRGHGYTF. V and J are TRBV5-1 and TRBJ1-2; 11 nucleotides align to TRBD1. There are 13 residues in the CDR3. V gave up 5 bases and J gave up 6 bases; unmatched junction bases: 3. Germline V lookup: CDR1 SGHRS, CDR2 YFSETQ.

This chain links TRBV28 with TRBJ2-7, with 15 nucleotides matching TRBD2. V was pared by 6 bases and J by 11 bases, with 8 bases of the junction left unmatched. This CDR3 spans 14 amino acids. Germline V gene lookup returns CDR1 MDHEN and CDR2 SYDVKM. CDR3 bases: TGTGCCAGCAGCCGAGGACTAGCGGGAGGGGACAAGTACTTC. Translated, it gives CASSRGLAGGDKYF.

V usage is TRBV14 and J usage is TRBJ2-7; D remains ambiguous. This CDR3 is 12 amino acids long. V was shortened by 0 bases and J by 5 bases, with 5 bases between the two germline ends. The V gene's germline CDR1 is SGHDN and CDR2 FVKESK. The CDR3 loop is CASSQDRHEQYF. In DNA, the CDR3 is TGTGCCAGCAGCCAAGATCGGCACGAGCAGTACTTC.

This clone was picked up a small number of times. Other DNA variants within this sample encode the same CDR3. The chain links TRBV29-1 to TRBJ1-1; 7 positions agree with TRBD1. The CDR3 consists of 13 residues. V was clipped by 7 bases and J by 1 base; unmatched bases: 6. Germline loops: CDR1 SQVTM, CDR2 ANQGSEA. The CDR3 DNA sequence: TGCAGCGCCCCCGGGACAGCGAACACTGAAGCTTTCTTT. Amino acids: CSAPGTANTEAFF.

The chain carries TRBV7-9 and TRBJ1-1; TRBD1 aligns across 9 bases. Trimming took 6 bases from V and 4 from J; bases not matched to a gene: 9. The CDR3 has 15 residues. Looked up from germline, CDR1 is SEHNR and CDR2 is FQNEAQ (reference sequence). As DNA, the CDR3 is TGTGCCAGCAGACGAATGGACAGGGGAGGCACTGAAGCTTTCTTT. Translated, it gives CASRRMDRGGTEAFF.

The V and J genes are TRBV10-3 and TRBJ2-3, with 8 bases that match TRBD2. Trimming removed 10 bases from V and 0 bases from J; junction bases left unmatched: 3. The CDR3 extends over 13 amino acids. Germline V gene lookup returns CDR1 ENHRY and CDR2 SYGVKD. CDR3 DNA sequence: TGTGCCACCAGCGGGAGTAGCACAGATACGCAGTATTTT. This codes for CATSGSSTDTQYF.

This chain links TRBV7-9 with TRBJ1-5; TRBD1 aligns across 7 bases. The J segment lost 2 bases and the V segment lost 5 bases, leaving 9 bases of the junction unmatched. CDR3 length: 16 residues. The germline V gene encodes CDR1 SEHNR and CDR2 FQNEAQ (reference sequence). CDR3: CASSPRGGSGNQPQHF. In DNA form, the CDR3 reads TGTGCCAGCAGCCCCAGGGGGGGATCGGGCAATCAGCCCCAGCATTTT.

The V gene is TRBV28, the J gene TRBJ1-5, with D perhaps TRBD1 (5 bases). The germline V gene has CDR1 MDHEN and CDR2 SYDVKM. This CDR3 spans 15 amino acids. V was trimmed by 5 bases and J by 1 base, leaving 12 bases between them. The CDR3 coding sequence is TGTGCCAGCAGTCCGACAGTAAAGAGCAATCAGCCCCAGCATTTT. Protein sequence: CASSPTVKSNQPQHF.

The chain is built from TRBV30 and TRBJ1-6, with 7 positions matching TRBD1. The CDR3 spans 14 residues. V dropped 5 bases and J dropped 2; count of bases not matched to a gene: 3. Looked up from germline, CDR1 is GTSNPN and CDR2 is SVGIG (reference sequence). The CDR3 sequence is CAWGTAPYNSPLHF. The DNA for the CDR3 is TGTGCCTGGGGGACAGCCCCCTATAATTCACCCCTCCACTTT.

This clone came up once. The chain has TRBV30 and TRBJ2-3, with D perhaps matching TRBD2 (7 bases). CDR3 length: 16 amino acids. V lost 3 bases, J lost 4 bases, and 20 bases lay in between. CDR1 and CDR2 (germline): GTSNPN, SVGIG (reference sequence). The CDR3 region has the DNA TGTGCCTGGAGCCTTAGATTCGGGGGGCGGTCAGATACGCAGTATTTT. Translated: CAWSLRFGGRSDTQYF.

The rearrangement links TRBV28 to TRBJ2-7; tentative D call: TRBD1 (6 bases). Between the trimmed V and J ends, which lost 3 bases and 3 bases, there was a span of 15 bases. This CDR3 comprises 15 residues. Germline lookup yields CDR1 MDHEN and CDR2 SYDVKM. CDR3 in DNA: TGTGCCAGCAGTTTGCTTGGCAGGGGAGACTACGAGCAGTACTTC. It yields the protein CASSLLGRGDYEQYF.

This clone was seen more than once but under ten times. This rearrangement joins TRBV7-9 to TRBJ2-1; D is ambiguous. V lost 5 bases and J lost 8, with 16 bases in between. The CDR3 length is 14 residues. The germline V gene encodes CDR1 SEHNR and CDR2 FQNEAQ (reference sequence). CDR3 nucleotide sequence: TGTGCCAGCAGCATATCGGGCAGCTCCGATGAGCAGTTCTTC. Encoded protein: CASSISGSSDEQFF.

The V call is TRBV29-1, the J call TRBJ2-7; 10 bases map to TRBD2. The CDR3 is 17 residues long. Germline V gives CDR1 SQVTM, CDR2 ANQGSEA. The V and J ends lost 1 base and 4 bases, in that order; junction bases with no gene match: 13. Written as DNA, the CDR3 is TGCAGCGTTGAAGTTGCGGGACTAGCGTGGACTGGATACGAGCAGTACTTC. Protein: CSVEVAGLAWTGYEQYF.

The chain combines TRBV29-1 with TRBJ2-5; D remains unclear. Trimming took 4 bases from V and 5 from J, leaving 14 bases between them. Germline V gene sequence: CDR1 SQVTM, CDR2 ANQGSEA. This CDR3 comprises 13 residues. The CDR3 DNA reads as TGCAGCGTTGTTCTCCCGGGCCTTGAGACCCAGTACTTC. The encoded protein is CSVVLPGLETQYF.

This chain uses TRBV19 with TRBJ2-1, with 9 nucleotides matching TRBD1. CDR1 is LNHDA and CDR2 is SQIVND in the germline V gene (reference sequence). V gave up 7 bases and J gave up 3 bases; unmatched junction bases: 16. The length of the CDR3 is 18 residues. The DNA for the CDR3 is TGTGCCAGTAAGCCGAGACAGGGGGTTGATACTCACTACAATGAGCAGTTCTTC. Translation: CASKPRQGVDTHYNEQFF.

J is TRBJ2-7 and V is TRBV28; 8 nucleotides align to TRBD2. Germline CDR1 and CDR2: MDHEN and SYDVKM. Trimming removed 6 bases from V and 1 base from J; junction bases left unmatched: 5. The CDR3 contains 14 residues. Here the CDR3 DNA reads TGTGCCAGCAGCCTTAGCGGGACTTCCTACGAGCAGTACTTC. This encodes CASSLSGTSYEQYF.

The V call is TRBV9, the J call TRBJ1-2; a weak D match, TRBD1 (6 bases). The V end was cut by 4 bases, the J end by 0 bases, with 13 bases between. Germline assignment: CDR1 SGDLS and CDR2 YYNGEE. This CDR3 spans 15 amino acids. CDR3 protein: CASSLQGGPNYGYTF. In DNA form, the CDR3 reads TGTGCCAGCAGCTTACAGGGAGGGCCTAACTATGGCTACACCTTC.

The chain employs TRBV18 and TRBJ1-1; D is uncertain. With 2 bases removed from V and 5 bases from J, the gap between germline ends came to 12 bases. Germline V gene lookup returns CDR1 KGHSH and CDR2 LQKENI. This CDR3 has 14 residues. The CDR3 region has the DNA TGTGCCAGCTCACCAGCCCCCCCGAGGACTGAAGCTTTCTTT. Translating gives CASSPAPPRTEAFF.

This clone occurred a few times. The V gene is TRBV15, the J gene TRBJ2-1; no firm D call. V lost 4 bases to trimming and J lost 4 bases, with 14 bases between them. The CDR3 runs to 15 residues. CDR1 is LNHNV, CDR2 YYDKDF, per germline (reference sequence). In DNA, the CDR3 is TGTGCCACCAGCACCCCCCGAGCTCGATACAATGAGCAGTTCTTC. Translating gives CATSTPRARYNEQFF. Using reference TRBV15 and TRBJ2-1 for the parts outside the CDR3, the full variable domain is DAMVIQNPRYQVTQFGKPVTLSCSQTLNHNVMYWYQQKSSQAPKLLFHYYDKDFNNEADTPDNFQSRRPNTSFCFLDIRSPGLGDTAMYLCATSTPRARYNEQFFGPGTRLTVL.

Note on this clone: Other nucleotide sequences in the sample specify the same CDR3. In DNA form, the CDR3 reads TGTGCCAGCTCACCGCAGTACCAAGAGACCCAGTACTTC. Amino acids: CASSPQYQETQYF. This chain joins TRBV18 and TRBJ2-5; D is uncertain. The CDR3 is 13 residues long. CDR1 and CDR2 (germline): KGHSH, LQKENI. V lost 3 bases and J 0 bases, leaving 5 bases between the germline ends.

The CDR3 DNA reads as TGTGCCAGCACGACCTACGAGGGGGGTCACCGAACGAGCACAGATACGCAGTATTTT. Its translation: CASTTYEGGHRTSTDTQYF. The rearrangement links TRBV11-2 to TRBJ2-3; D tentatively fits TRBD1 or TRBD2 (6 bases each). There are 19 residues in the CDR3. Trimming shortened V by 7 bases and J by 0 bases, and 26 bases separated the two germline ends. CDR1 and CDR2 from the germline V gene are SGHAT and FQNNGV.

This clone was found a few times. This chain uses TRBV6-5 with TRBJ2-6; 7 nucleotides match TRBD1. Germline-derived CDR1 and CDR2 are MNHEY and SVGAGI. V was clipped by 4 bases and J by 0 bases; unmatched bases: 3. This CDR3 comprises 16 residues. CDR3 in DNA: TGTGCCAGCAGTTCCGGGACAGCCTCTGGGGCCAACGTCCTGACTTTC. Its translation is CASSSGTASGANVLTF.

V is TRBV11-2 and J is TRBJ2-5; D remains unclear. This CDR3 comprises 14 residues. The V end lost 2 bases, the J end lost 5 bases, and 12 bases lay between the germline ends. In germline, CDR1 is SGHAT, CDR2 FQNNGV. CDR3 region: CASSLPETRETQYF. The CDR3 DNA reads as TGTGCCAGCAGCTTACCAGAGACCCGGGAGACCCAGTACTTC.

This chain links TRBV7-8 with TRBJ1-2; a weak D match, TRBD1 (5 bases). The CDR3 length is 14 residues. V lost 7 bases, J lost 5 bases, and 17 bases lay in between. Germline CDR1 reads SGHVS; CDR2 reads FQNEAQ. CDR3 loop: CASTNRARGYGYTF. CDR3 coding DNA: TGTGCCAGCACAAATAGGGCCCGGGGGTATGGCTACACCTTC.